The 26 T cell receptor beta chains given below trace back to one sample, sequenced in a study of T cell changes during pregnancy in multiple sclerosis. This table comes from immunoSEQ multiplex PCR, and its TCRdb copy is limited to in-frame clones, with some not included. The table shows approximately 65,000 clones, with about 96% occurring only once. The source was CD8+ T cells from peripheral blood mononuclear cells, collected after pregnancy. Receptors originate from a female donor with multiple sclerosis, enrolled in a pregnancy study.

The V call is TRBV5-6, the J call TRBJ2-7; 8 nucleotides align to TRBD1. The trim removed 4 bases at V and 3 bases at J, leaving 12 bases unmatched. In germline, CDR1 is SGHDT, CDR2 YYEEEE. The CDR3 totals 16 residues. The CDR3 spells CASSPPGTGIYYEQYF. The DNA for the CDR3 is TGTGCCAGCAGCCCGCCCGGGACAGGTATCTACTACGAGCAGTACTTC.

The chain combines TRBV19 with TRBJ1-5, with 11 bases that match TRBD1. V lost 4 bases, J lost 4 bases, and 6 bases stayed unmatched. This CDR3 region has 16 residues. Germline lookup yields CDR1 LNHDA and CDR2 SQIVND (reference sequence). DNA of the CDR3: TGTGCCAGTAGTACCGGGGACAGGGGGTTTAATCAGCCCCAGCATTTT. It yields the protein CASSTGDRGFNQPQHF. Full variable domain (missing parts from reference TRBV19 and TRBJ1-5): DGGITQSPKYLFRKEGQNVTLSCEQNLNHDAMYWYRQDPGQGLRLIYYSQIVNDFQKGDIAEGYSVSREKKESFPLTVTSAQKNPTAFYLCASSTGDRGFNQPQHFGDGTRLSIL.

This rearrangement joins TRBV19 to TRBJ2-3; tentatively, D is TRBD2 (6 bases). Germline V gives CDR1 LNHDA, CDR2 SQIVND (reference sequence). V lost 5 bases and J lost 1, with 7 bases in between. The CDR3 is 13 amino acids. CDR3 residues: CASSLAGTDTQYF. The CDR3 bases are TGTGCCAGTAGTTTAGCGGGCACAGATACGCAGTATTTT. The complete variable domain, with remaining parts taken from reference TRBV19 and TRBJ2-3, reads DGGITQSPKYLFRKEGQNVTLSCEQNLNHDAMYWYRQDPGQGLRLIYYSQIVNDFQKGDIAEGYSVSREKKESFPLTVTSAQKNPTAFYLCASSLAGTDTQYFGPGTRLTVL.

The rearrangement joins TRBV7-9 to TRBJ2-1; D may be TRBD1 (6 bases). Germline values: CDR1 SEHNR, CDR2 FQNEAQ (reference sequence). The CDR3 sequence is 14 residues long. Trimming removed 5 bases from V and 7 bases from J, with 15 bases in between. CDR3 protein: CASSQFRGFNEQFF. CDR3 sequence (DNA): TGTGCCAGCAGCCAATTCAGGGGTTTTAATGAGCAGTTCTTC.

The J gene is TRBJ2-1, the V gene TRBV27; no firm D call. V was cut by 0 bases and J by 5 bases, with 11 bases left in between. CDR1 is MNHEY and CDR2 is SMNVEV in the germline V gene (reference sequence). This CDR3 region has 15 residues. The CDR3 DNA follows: TGTGCCAGCAGTTTATCGGTCAACTCGGACAATGAGCAGTTCTTC. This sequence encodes CASSLSVNSDNEQFF.

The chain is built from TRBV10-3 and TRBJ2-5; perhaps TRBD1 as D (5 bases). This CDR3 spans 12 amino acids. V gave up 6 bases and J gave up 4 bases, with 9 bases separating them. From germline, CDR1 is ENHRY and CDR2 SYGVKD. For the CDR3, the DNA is TGTGCCATCAGCAGGGAATCAGAGACCCAGTACTTC. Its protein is CAISRESETQYF.

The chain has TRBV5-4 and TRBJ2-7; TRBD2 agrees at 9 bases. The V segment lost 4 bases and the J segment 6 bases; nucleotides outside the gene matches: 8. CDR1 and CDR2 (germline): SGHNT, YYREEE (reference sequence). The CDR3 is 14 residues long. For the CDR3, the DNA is TGTGCCAGCAGCGTGGGGGGACTAGCATCCGAGCAGTACTTC. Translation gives CASSVGGLASEQYF.

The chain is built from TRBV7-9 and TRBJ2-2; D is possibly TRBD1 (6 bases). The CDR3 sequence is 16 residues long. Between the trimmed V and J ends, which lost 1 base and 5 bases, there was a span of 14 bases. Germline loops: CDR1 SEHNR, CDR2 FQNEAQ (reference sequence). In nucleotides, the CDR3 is TGTGCCAGCAGCTTAGGTGGCAGAGGGGGAACCGGGGAGCTGTTTTTT. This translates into CASSLGGRGGTGELFF.

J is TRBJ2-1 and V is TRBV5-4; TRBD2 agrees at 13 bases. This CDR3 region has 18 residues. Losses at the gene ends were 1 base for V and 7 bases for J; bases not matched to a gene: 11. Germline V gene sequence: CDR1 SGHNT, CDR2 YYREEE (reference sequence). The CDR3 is CASSLHPLTSGRRNEQFF. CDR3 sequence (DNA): TGTGCCAGCAGCTTGCATCCTTTGACTAGCGGGAGGCGAAATGAGCAGTTCTTC.

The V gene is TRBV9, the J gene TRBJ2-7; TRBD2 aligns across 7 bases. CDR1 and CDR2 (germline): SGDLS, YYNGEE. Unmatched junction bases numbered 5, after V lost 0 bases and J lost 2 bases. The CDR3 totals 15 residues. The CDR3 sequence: CASSVGASGAYEQYF. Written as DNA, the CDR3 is TGTGCCAGCAGCGTAGGGGCTAGCGGAGCCTACGAGCAGTACTTC.

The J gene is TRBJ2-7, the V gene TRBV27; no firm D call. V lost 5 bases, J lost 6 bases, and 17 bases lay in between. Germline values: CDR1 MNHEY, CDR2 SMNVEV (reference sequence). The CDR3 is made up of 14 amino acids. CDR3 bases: TGTGCCAGCAGTCCCCTCCGCGGAGTCCCCGAGCAGTACTTC. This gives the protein CASSPLRGVPEQYF.

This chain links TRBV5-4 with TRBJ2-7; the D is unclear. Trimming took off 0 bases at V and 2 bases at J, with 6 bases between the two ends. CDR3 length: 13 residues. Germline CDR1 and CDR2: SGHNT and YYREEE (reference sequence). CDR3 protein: CASSLGPAYEQYF. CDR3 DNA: TGTGCCAGCAGCTTGGGTCCAGCCTACGAGCAGTACTTC.

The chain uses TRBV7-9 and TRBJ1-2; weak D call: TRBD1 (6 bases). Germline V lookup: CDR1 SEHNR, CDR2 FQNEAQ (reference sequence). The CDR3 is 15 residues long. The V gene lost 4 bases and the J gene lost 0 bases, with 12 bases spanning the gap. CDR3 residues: CASSSPGTPNYGYTF. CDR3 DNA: TGTGCCAGCAGCTCCCCCGGGACACCTAACTATGGCTACACCTTC.

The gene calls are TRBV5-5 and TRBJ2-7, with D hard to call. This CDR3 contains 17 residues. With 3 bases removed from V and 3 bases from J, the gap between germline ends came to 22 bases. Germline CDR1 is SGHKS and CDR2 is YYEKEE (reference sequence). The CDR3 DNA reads TGTGCCAGCAGCTCACTCAACGTAAGGCGGAGTTTCTACGAGCAGTACTTC. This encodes CASSSLNVRRSFYEQYF.

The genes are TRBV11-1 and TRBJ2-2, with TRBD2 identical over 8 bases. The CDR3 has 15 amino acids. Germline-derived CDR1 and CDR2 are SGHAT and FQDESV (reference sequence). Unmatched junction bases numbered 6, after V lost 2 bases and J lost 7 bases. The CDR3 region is CASSLFLAGYGELFF. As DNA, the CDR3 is TGTGCCAGCAGCTTATTCCTAGCGGGTTACGGGGAGCTGTTTTTT.

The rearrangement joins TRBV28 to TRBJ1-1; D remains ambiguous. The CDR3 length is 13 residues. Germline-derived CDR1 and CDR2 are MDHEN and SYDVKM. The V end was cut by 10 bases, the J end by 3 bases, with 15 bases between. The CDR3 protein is CATDRPGDTEAFF. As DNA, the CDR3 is TGTGCCACCGATCGTCCCGGGGACACTGAAGCTTTCTTT. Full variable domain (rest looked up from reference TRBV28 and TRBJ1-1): DVKVTQSSRYLVKRTGEKVFLECVQDMDHENMFWYRQDPGLGLRLIYFSYDVKMKEKGDIPEGYSVSREKKERFSLILESASTNQTSMYLCATDRPGDTEAFFGQGTRLTVV.

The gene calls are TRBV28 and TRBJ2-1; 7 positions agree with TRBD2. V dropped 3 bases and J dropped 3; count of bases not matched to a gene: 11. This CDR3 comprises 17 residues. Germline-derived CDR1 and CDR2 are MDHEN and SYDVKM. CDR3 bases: TGTGCCAGCAGTTTCCCGGGTCGGCTAGCGGTCTACAATGAGCAGTTCTTC. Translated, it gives CASSFPGRLAVYNEQFF.

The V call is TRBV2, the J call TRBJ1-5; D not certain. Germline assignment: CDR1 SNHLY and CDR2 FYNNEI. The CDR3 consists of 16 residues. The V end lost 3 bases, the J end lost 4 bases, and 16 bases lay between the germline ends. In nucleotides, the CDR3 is TGTGCCAGCAGTGAGGTCGAGAGAGTGTCTAATCAGCCCCAGCATTTT. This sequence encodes CASSEVERVSNQPQHF.

The CDR3 loop is CASSLEGRDPSYEQYF. For the CDR3, the DNA is TGTGCCAGCAGTTTAGAGGGGCGGGATCCGTCCTACGAGCAGTACTTC. This chain connects TRBV28 to TRBJ2-7, with TRBD2 as a possible D gene (6 bases). The CDR3 has 16 residues. V lost 2 bases and J 1 base, leaving 15 bases between the germline ends. Germline CDR1 is MDHEN and CDR2 is SYDVKM.

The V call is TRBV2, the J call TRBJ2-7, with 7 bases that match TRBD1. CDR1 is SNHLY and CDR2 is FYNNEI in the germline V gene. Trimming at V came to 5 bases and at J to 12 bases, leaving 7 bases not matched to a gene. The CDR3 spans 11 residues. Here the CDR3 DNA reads TGTGCCAGCAGTAAAGACAGGGAATTGTACTTC. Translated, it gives CASSKDRELYF.

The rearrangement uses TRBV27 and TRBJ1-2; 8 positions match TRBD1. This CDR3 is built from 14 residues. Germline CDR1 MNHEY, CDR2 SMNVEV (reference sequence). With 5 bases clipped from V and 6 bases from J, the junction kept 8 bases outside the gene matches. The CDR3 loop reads CASSPRTGRDGYTF. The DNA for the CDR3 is TGTGCCAGCAGTCCCCGGACAGGGCGGGATGGCTACACCTTC.

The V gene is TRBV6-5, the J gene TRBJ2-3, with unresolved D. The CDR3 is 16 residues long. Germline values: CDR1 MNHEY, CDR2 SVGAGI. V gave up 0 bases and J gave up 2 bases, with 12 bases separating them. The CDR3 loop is CASSYSFGAPTDTQYF. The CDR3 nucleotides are TGTGCCAGCAGTTACTCCTTCGGAGCTCCCACAGATACGCAGTATTTT.

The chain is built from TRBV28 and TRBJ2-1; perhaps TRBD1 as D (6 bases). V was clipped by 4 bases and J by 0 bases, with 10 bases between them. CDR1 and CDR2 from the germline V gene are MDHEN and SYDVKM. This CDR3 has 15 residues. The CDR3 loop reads CASSSTGFSYNEQFF. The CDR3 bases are TGTGCCAGCAGTTCTACAGGGTTCTCCTACAATGAGCAGTTCTTC. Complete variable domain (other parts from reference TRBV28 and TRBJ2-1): DVKVTQSSRYLVKRTGEKVFLECVQDMDHENMFWYRQDPGLGLRLIYFSYDVKMKEKGDIPEGYSVSREKKERFSLILESASTNQTSMYLCASSSTGFSYNEQFFGPGTRLTVL.

CDR3 in DNA: TGTGCCAGCAGACTAGCGGGAGCAATGTACGAGCAGTACTTC. This encodes CASRLAGAMYEQYF. The rearrangement uses TRBV27 and TRBJ2-7; 11 bases fit TRBD2. CDR1 is MNHEY and CDR2 is SMNVEV in the germline V gene (reference sequence). V lost 6 bases, J lost 4 bases, and 5 bases stayed unmatched. The CDR3 has 14 residues.

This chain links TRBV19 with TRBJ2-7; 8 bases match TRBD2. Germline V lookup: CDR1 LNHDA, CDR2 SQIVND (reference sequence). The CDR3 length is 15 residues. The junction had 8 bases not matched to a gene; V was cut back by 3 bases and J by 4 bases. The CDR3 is CASSITGGPHYEQYF. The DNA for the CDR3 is TGTGCCAGTAGTATCACGGGAGGGCCTCATTACGAGCAGTACTTC.

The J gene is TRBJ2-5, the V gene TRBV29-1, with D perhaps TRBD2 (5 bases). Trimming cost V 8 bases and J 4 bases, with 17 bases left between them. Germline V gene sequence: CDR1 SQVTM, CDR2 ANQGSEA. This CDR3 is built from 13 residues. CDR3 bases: TGCAGCCTCAGCGAGAGCGGAGGAGAGACCCAGTACTTC. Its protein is CSLSESGGETQYF.